A selection of T cell receptor beta chains follows, all from one sample in a study of cytomegalovirus exposure and HLA in healthy donors. Assay: immunoSEQ multiplex PCR; the TCRdb copy retains only in-frame clones and omits some. The table records around 300,000 clones, around 90% of them present only once. The sequencing input was PBMCs. These receptors all come from a woman younger than 45 in good health and CMV-seropositive. Each CDR3 is given with its conserved first and last residue. The D gene is left open where the match is weak. Not all rows give a size; the values are once, few, many and, for expanded clones, a class.

>TRBV27|-|TRBJ1-6|-|15
TGTGCCAGCAGTTTATCTGGGCGCCTTAATTCACCCCTCCACTTT
CASSLSGRLNSPLHF
>TRBV28|TRBD1|TRBJ2-7|-|15
TGTGCCAGCAGTTCGGGGACAGGGCGTTTAGACGAGCAGTACTTC
CASSSGTGRLDEQYF
>TRBV4-3|TRBD1|TRBJ1-4|-|14
TGCGCCAGCAGCCAAGGACAGGGGAATGAAAAACTGTTTTTT
CASSQGQGNEKLFF
>TRBV7-2|-|TRBJ1-1|-|14
TGTGCCAGCAGCTTGCTCGGCGGGATTTCTGAAGCTTTCTTT
CASSLLGGISEAFF
>TRBV4-3|-|TRBJ2-7|-|14
TGCGCCAGCAGCCAAGATCCTCAGGGGTACGAGCAGTACTTC
CASSQDPQGYEQYF
>TRBV6-1|-|TRBJ1-1|-|14
TGTGCCAGCAGAGTCGGGGGTACCAACACTGAAGCTTTCTTT
CASRVGGTNTEAFF
>TRBV4-1|TRBD2|TRBJ2-1|-|16
TGCGCCAGCAGCGAAAGACTAGCGGGGGGTTTCGATGAGCAGTTCTTC
CASSERLAGGFDEQFF
>TRBV5-6|TRBD2|TRBJ2-3|-|15
TGTGCCAGCAGCTTCCCGGGACTAAACACAGATACGCAGTATTTT
CASSFPGLNTDTQYF
>TRBV16|TRBD1|TRBJ2-7|-|18
TGTGCCAGCAGCCAACCTCCGGGACAGGGGGCTCCTTCCTACGAGCAGTACTTC
CASSQPPGQGAPSYEQYF
>TRBV5-1|-|TRBJ1-5|-|15
TGCGCCAGCAGCCGGGGGGCAGGGATAAATCAGCCCCAGCATTTT
CASSRGAGINQPQHF
>TRBV29-1|TRBD2|TRBJ2-7|-|14
TGCAGCGTTGGAAAGCTAGCGGGAGGTAACGAGCAGTACTTC
CSVGKLAGGNEQYF
>TRBV6-6|-|TRBJ1-2|-|16
TGTGCCAGCAGTTACTCCGGCCCGGACAGTTTCTATGGCTACACCTTC
CASSYSGPDSFYGYTF
>TRBV27|-|TRBJ1-4|-|15
TGTGCCAGCAGTTTAAGCCCTGCAACTAATGAAAAACTGTTTTTT
CASSLSPATNEKLFF
>TRBV7-6|-|TRBJ2-7|-|13
TGTGCCAGCAGCTTAGAGGGGCAATACGAGCAGTACTTC
CASSLEGQYEQYF
>TRBV4-3|-|TRBJ1-2|few|14
TGCGCCAGCAGCTCTACTACAGGGTTCTATGGCTACACCTTC
CASSSTTGFYGYTF
>TRBV27|-|TRBJ2-2|-|14
TGTGCCAGCACCCTCAGCTTGAACACCGGGGAGCTGTTTTTT
CASTLSLNTGELFF
>TRBV7-2|-|TRBJ2-7|-|15
TGTGCCAGCAGCTTAGATACAGCGATGTCCTACGAGCAGTACTTC
CASSLDTAMSYEQYF
>TRBV27|TRBD1|TRBJ1-2|-|15
TGTGCCAGCAGTTCCATCTGGACAGGGGTGGAAGGCTACACCTTC
CASSSIWTGVEGYTF
>TRBV5-1|-|TRBJ2-3|-|15
TGCGCCAGCAGCCCTGATTCAGGGGAAGGGCGTACGCAGTATTTT
CASSPDSGEGRTQYF
>TRBV27|-|TRBJ2-6|once|14
TGTGCCAGCAGTCCCGACAGGGGGGCCAACGTCCTGACTTTC
CASSPDRGANVLTF